Given below is one T cell receptor (beta chain) in context. Germline V gene data show CDR1 as LNHDA and CDR2 as SQIVND (reference sequence). Trimming took 5 bases from V and 8 from J; bases not matched to a gene: 5. This CDR3 spans 13 amino acids. This record belongs to a study of T cell responses to AZD1222 COVID-19 vaccine. The assay was immunoSEQ multiplex PCR, and TCRdb's table has in-frame clones only and misses some. The sample carries roughly 85,000 clones, 75% to 95% recorded once. The chain links TRBV19 to TRBJ1-4; 7 bases line up with TRBD1. The specimen was peripheral blood, collected 28 days after the second AZD1222 dose. This TCR was recovered from an adult who received the AZD1222 COVID-19 vaccine. As DNA, the CDR3 is TGTGCCAGTAGTCCCGGGACAGTAGAAAAACTGTTTTTT. Translated, it gives CASSPGTVEKLFF.